This is a list of T cell receptor beta chains from one sample in a study of blood T cell repertoires in COVID-19. Method: immunoSEQ multiplex PCR; TCRdb's copy keeps in-frame clones and lacks some. The sample carries about 130,000 clones, about four fifths recorded once. The sample taken for sequencing was peripheral blood. The receptors were gathered from a man aged 25-40 years with COVID-19, enrolled during active disease. CDR3s include the opening cysteine and the closing phenylalanine or tryptophan. D genes are given only for firm matches. Not every row has a clone size; where given, it reads once, few, many or a size class.

clone_size,j_call,d_call,v_call,cdr3_nt,cdr3_aa
.,TRBJ1-3,.,TRBV29-1,TGCAGCGTTGGGGAGGGACACACCATATATTTT,CSVGEGHTIYF
few,TRBJ1-2,.,TRBV27,TGTGCCAGCAGTCTACTACAGGGTATATATGGCTACACCTTC,CASSLLQGIYGYTF
.,TRBJ2-5,.,TRBV6-5,TGTGCCAGCAGGTGGTCAGGGCAAGAGACCCAGTACTTC,CASRWSGQETQYF
once,TRBJ1-6,TRBD1,TRBV4-3,TGCGCCAGCAGCCAAGTCTTTCAGACAGGGTACCCTTCACCCCTCCACTTT,CASSQVFQTGYPSPLHF
.,TRBJ1-1,.,TRBV5-1,TGCGCCAGCAGCTTGGTCGGGGGGAACACTGAAGCTTTCTTT,CASSLVGGNTEAFF
.,TRBJ1-5,.,TRBV7-6,TGTGCCAGCAGCTTTCAGGGCAATCAGCCCCAGCATTTT,CASSFQGNQPQHF
.,TRBJ2-2,TRBD2,TRBV27,TGTGCCAGCAGCCCCGGGGGGGCCGGGGAGCTGTTTTTT,CASSPGGAGELFF
.,TRBJ2-1,TRBD2,TRBV3-1/TRBV3-2,TGTGCCAGCAGCCAACGGGGGGGCACAGTTAACAATGAGCAGTTCTTC,CASSQRGGTVNNEQFF
.,TRBJ2-2,.,TRBV4-1,TGCGCCAGCAGCCCACCCCCGGTGACCGGGGAGCTGTTTTTT,CASSPPPVTGELFF
.,TRBJ1-3,.,TRBV7-3,TGTGCCAGCAGCTCCGGACAGGGAAACACCATATATTTT,CASSSGQGNTIYF
.,TRBJ2-1,TRBD1,TRBV3-1/TRBV3-2,TGTGCCAGCAGCCCACAGGGGGAGGTAAATGAGCAGTTCTTC,CASSPQGEVNEQFF
.,TRBJ2-7,.,TRBV7-9,TGTGCCAGCAGCTCCCTGGACAGTCCCTCCTACGAGCAGTACTTC,CASSSLDSPSYEQYF
.,TRBJ1-2,TRBD1,TRBV5-4,TGTGCCAGCAGCATCTCAGGGGGCAACTATGGCTACACCTTC,CASSISGGNYGYTF
.,TRBJ2-5,.,TRBV11-3,TGTGCCAGCAGCTTAGCACGTAGCCAAGAGACCCAGTACTTC,CASSLARSQETQYF
.,TRBJ1-4,TRBD1,TRBV9,TGTGCCAGCAGCGGTGGACAGGGCGAAAAACTGTTTTTT,CASSGGQGEKLFF
.,TRBJ1-5,TRBD1,TRBV28,TGTGCCAGCAACCCGCGGACAGGGGCGAAAAATCAGCCCCAGCATTTT,CASNPRTGAKNQPQHF
.,TRBJ2-2,TRBD1,TRBV19,TGTGCCAGTAGTATAGGGGACAGGTACACCGGGGAGCTGTTTTTT,CASSIGDRYTGELFF
.,TRBJ2-3,TRBD2,TRBV27,TGTGCCAGCAGTTTAATGGGACTAGCGGGAGTCACAGATACGCAGTATTTT,CASSLMGLAGVTDTQYF
.,TRBJ2-7,.,TRBV21-1,TGTGCCAGCAGAAACAAGGAGCACCCACCAACAGGGTACTCCTACGAGCAGTACTTC,CASRNKEHPPTGYSYEQYF
.,TRBJ1-4,.,TRBV4-1,TGCGCCAGCAGCCAAGAAACAGGGACATTTCGGGAAAAACTGTTTTTT,CASSQETGTFREKLFF
once,TRBJ1-6,.,TRBV19,TGTGCCAGTAGTCGGCCCCCTGAGGATAATTCACCCCTCCACTTT,CASSRPPEDNSPLHF
.,TRBJ1-2,.,TRBV6-5,TGTGCCAGCAGTTACGGGCAAATCTATGGCTACACCTTC,CASSYGQIYGYTF
few,TRBJ1-1,.,TRBV10-3,TGTGCCATCAGGAGACAGCAGAACACTGAAGCTTTCTTT,CAIRRQQNTEAFF
.,TRBJ2-3,.,TRBV16,TGTGCCAGCAGCCGAATGGGGCAGGGTGCAGGATATTTT,CASSRMGQGAGYF
.,TRBJ2-7,TRBD2,TRBV3-1/TRBV3-2,TGTGCCAGCAGCCAAGGGGGGGGTTACGAGCAGTACTTC,CASSQGGGYEQYF
.,TRBJ2-1,.,TRBV5-1,TGCGCCAGCAGCTTGACTAGCCACAATGAGCAGTTCTTC,CASSLTSHNEQFF
.,TRBJ1-1,.,TRBV7-9,TGTGCCAGCAGCTTGGCGGCGGAGACTGAAGCTTTCTTT,CASSLAAETEAFF
.,TRBJ1-1,TRBD1,TRBV12-5,TGTGCTAGTGGTTTGAGACAGGGGGGGACTGAAGCTTTCTTT,CASGLRQGGTEAFF
.,TRBJ1-6,.,TRBV12-5,TGTGCTAGTGGTTTGGAGAGCTCCTATAATTCACCCCTCCACTTT,CASGLESSYNSPLHF
.,TRBJ2-2,.,TRBV27,TGTGCCAGCACCTTAAGCATTCAGGTGACACCGAGTACCGGGGAGCTGTTTTTT,CASTLSIQVTPSTGELFF
.,TRBJ1-6,TRBD1,TRBV19,TGTGCCAGTAGGTCGGGACAGGGGAATTCACCCCTCCACTTT,CASRSGQGNSPLHF
.,TRBJ1-1,TRBD1,TRBV4-1,TGCGCCAGCAGCCTGGGACAGGGGGTAGATACTGAAGCTTTCTTT,CASSLGQGVDTEAFF
once,TRBJ2-5,TRBD2,TRBV7-7,TGTGCTAGCAGCGCGGGACTAGCGGGGGGAGAGACCCAGTACTTC,CASSAGLAGGETQYF
.,TRBJ2-1,.,TRBV19,TGTGCCAGTAGTATTGGTTTGGGGCAGAATGAGCAGTTCTTC,CASSIGLGQNEQFF
.,TRBJ2-7,.,TRBV12-3/TRBV12-4,TGTGCCAGCAGACTTACAGGGATCAGCGAGCAGTACTTC,CASRLTGISEQYF
few,TRBJ2-3,TRBD1,TRBV18,TGTGCCAGCTCACCAATAGGGACAGGGGGCCTGGATACGCAGTATTTT,CASSPIGTGGLDTQYF
.,TRBJ2-5,TRBD1,TRBV19,TGTGCCAGTGGCGCCCCCGCCAGGGGGCTCGGGGAGACCCAGTACTTC,CASGAPARGLGETQYF
.,TRBJ2-2,.,TRBV28,TGTGCCAGCAGTCCCAGGGTAGATCACACCGGGGAGCTGTTTTTT,CASSPRVDHTGELFF
.,TRBJ2-7,.,TRBV20-1,TGCAGTGCCCACCGGAGAGTGCAGTACTTC,CSAHRRVQYF
.,TRBJ1-1,.,TRBV7-2,TGTGCCAGCAGCCCCCCCGCGGGGGCTGAAGCTTTCTTT,CASSPPAGAEAFF
.,TRBJ2-3,.,TRBV5-1,TGCGCCAGCAGCTTGGACGCGGGGGCTACAGATACGCAGTATTTT,CASSLDAGATDTQYF
.,TRBJ2-1,.,TRBV18,TGTGCCAGCTCACCCCCCGGGGACTCCTACAATGAGCAGTTCTTC,CASSPPGDSYNEQFF
.,TRBJ1-5,.,TRBV4-1,TGCGCCAGCAGCCTCAGGGGTCTATTAGGCAATCAGCCCCAGCATTTT,CASSLRGLLGNQPQHF
.,TRBJ1-4,.,TRBV11-2,TGTGCCAGCAGCTTGGGGTTAACCTTCACGACAGCCCTCAATGAAAAACTGTTTTTT,CASSLGLTFTTALNEKLFF
.,TRBJ1-5,.,TRBV28,TGTGCCAGCAGTGGGGGCGATCAGCCCCAGCATTTT,CASSGGDQPQHF
.,TRBJ1-1,.,TRBV7-9,TGTGCCACTTGGCGGGGGTTTAGGAACACTGAAGCTTTCTTT,CATWRGFRNTEAFF